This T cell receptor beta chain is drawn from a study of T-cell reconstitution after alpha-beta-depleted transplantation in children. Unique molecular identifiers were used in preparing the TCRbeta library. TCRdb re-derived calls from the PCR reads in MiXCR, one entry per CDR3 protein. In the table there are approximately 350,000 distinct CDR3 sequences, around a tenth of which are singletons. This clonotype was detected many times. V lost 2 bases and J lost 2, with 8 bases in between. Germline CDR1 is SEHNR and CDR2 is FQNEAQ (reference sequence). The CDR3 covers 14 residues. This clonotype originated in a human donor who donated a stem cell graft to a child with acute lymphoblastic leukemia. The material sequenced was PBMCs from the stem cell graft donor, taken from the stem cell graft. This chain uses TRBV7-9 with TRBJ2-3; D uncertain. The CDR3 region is CASSLRYHTDTQYF. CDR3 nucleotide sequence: TGTGCCAGCAGCTTACGCTACCACACAGATACGCAGTATTTT.